The clone carrying this TCR beta chain was found a few times. The investigators amplified TCR beta CDR3 regions from RNA transcripts. Primed by the HTBI set, a first-round RT-PCR was run on the TCR CDR3. TCRdb passed the multiplex PCR reads through MiXCR, listing each CDR3 protein once. The table shows 300,000 or so distinct CDR3 sequences, with 15% to 20% occurring only once. This sample was included in a study of T cells in Graves' hyperthyroidism and ophthalmopathy. V lost 6 bases and J 0 bases, leaving 10 bases between the germline ends. Germline V gene data show CDR1 as SGHRS and CDR2 as YFSETQ. The CDR3 loop spans 13 amino acids. A Clinical Activity Score of at least 3, a NOSPECS grade of at least 4 and a duration under 3 months were recorded in the ophthalmopathy patients.

Sequencing was done on a sample of blood. The clonotype was recovered from a woman aged 55 to 70 with Graves' ophthalmopathy. The V call is TRBV5-1, the J call TRBJ2-7; D call uncertain. CDR3 amino acids: CASTWGGSYEQYF. CDR3 in DNA: TGCGCCAGCACCTGGGGTGGCTCCTACGAGCAGTACTTC. The full variable domain, completed using reference TRBV5-1 and TRBJ2-7, is KAGVTQTPRYLIKTRGQQVTLSCSPISGHRSVSWYQQTPGQGLQFLFEYFSETQRNKGNFPGRFSGRQFSNSRSEMNVSTLELGDSALYLCASTWGGSYEQYFGPGTRLTVT.